One and the same sample provided the 17 T cell receptor beta chains below, sequenced in a study of vaccination and CD4 T cells after COVID-19. At the Johns Hopkins FTIC core, DNA taken from cultured CD4+ T cells was sequenced by way of the Oncomine TCR Beta short-read assay. TCRdb ran MiXCR on the PCR reads and lists one entry per CDR3 protein. The table records 15,000 to 20,000 distinct CDR3 sequences, around 50% of them present only once. The sample's treatment: roughly 10-day PBMC culture with coronavirus spike peptide pools or control peptides (ViraFEST assay). Their antigens remain unidentified. The sequenced material came from CD4+ T cells from blood, cultured in vitro. These receptors were taken from a human donor who had recovered from COVID-19.

This clonotype showed up just once. CDR3 loop: CASSPSWGGGYSNQPQHF. The CDR3 DNA sequence: TGTGCCAGTAGTCCCTCCTGGGGTGGAGGATATAGCAATCAGCCCCAGCATTTT. The V gene is TRBV19, the J gene TRBJ1-5; D is uncertain. The CDR3 contains 18 residues. Trimming removed 5 bases at V and 0 bases at J, with 20 bases between. The germline CDR1 and CDR2 sequences are LNHDA and SQIVND (reference sequence).

In its sample, this clonotype was seen a few times. The gene calls are TRBV6-1 and TRBJ1-3; perhaps TRBD1 as D (5 bases). Trimming took 7 bases from V and 3 from J, leaving 16 bases between them. Germline CDR1 reads MNHNS; CDR2 reads SASEGT. CDR3 length: 15 amino acids. CDR3 residues: CASTFTFDSGNTIYF. In nucleotides, the CDR3 is TGTGCCAGCACCTTTACTTTCGACAGTGGAAACACCATATATTTT.

In DNA form, the CDR3 reads TGCGCCAGCAGTGACTTTCTCGGAAAACCCTACGAGCAGTACTTC. This translates into CASSDFLGKPYEQYF. V gene TRBV10-1 combines with J gene TRBJ2-7; D is undetermined. This CDR3 contains 15 residues. Trimming removed 3 bases at V and 2 bases at J, with 14 bases between. Germline V gene data show CDR1 as WNHNN and CDR2 as SYGVQD (reference sequence).

This clonotype was seen a few times. The chain combines TRBV6-1 with TRBJ2-3; D is ambiguous. This CDR3 is 11 amino acids long. Germline V gene data show CDR1 as MNHNS and CDR2 as SASEGT. Between the trimmed V and J ends, which lost 5 bases and 10 bases, there was a span of 10 bases. CDR3 bases: TGTGCCAGCAGTAATGTGGGCGCGCAGTATTTT. This codes for CASSNVGAQYF.

This clonotype has a handful of counts. The rearrangement links TRBV20-1 to TRBJ2-3; 12 nucleotides match TRBD2. V gave up 1 base and J gave up 6 bases; unmatched junction bases: 8. The germline gives CDR1 DFQATT, CDR2 SNEGSKA (reference sequence). The CDR3 length is 16 residues. CDR3 in DNA: TGCAGTGCTAGAGTCCCTCTAGCGGGAGGGACTGATACGCAGTATTTT. Its translation is CSARVPLAGGTDTQYF.

The sample holds a few counts of this clonotype. The chain carries TRBV6-1 and TRBJ1-1, with D tentatively TRBD1 (6 bases). Germline CDR1 and CDR2: MNHNS and SASEGT. The V gene lost 5 bases and the J gene lost 3 bases, with 13 bases spanning the gap. The CDR3 spans 14 residues. The CDR3 DNA reads TGTGCCAGCAGTACACAGGGAGGCGACACTGAAGCTTTCTTT. Protein: CASSTQGGDTEAFF.

The V gene is TRBV12-3 or TRBV12-4, the J gene TRBJ2-1, with 9 bases aligning to TRBD2. CDR3 length equals 13 residues. V shed 5 bases and J 6 bases; nucleotides not matched to a gene: 2. The CDR3 spells CASSMGLANEQFF. The CDR3 DNA reads as TGTGCCAGCAGTATGGGACTAGCCAATGAGCAGTTCTTC.

The chain combines TRBV2 with TRBJ2-5; D ambiguous. The CDR3 spans 10 residues. V lost 4 bases and J 10 bases, leaving 7 bases between the germline ends. Looked up from germline, CDR1 is SNHLY and CDR2 is FYNNEI. CDR3 in amino acids: CASSATSQYF. CDR3 sequence (DNA): TGTGCCAGCAGTGCGACGAGCCAGTACTTC. Combining the CDR3 with reference TRBV2 and TRBJ2-5 gives the whole variable domain EPEVTQTPSHQVTQMGQEVILRCVPISNHLYFYWYRQILGQKVEFLVSFYNNEISEKSEIFDDQFSVERPDGSNFTLKIRSTKLEDSAMYFCASSATSQYFGPGTRLLVL.

There are a few counts of this clonotype. This sequence joins TRBV20-1 and TRBJ2-1; TRBD2 agrees at 12 bases. The CDR3 contains 14 residues. Germline assignment: CDR1 DFQATT and CDR2 SNEGSKA (reference sequence). V dropped 1 base and J dropped 8; count of bases not matched to a gene: 3. CDR3 bases: TGCAGTGCTAGAGTTCTAGCGGGAGGGGATGAGCAGTTCTTC. Translation gives CSARVLAGGDEQFF.

CDR3 amino acids: CSVESGRGRDQVRGYGYTF. In nucleotides, the CDR3 is TGCAGCGTTGAAAGCGGCAGGGGGCGCGATCAGGTCCGGGGCTATGGCTACACCTTC. This sequence joins TRBV29-1 and TRBJ1-2; 8 bases agree with TRBD1. The CDR3 spans 19 residues. J gave up 4 bases and V 2 bases, and 21 bases lay outside the gene matches. Germline assignment: CDR1 SQVTM and CDR2 ANQGSEA.

This clonotype was seen more than once but under ten times. The rearrangement links TRBV20-1 to TRBJ2-2, with TRBD2 matching over 9 bases. This CDR3 spans 15 amino acids. Germline V lookup: CDR1 DFQATT, CDR2 SNEGSKA (reference sequence). With V trimmed by 3 bases and J by 5 bases, 7 bases remained unmatched. The CDR3 loop reads CSASIAGEGTGELFF. CDR3 nucleotides: TGCAGTGCTAGTATAGCGGGAGAGGGGACCGGGGAGCTGTTTTTT.

This clonotype was recorded once. The chain combines TRBV28 with TRBJ1-5, with D unclear. V gave up 6 bases and J gave up 7 bases, with 16 bases separating them. The CDR3 is 14 residues long. In germline, CDR1 is MDHEN, CDR2 SYDVKM. CDR3 in amino acids: CASSPNNREQPQHF. DNA for the CDR3: TGTGCCAGCAGCCCTAACAATAGGGAGCAGCCCCAGCATTTT.

This chain uses TRBV7-9 with TRBJ2-2, with TRBD1 as a possible D gene (6 bases). The germline V and J ends were trimmed by 2 bases and 4 bases, with 20 bases remaining between them. The length of the CDR3 is 18 residues. CDR1 and CDR2 (germline): SEHNR, FQNEAQ (reference sequence). The CDR3 sequence is CASSLTPEGVWATGELFF. CDR3 sequence (DNA): TGTGCCAGCAGCTTAACCCCTGAGGGGGTTTGGGCCACCGGGGAGCTGTTTTTT. Variable domain in full (rest from reference TRBV7-9 and TRBJ2-2): DTGVSQNPRHKITKRGQNVTFRCDPISEHNRLYWYRQTLGQGPEFLTYFQNEAQLEKSRLLSDRFSAERPKGSFSTLEIQRTEQGDSAMYLCASSLTPEGVWATGELFFGEGSRLTVL.

This clonotype occurred a few times. The genes are TRBV6-2 or TRBV6-3 and TRBJ1-2; maybe TRBD1 (6 bases). V lost 6 bases to trimming and J lost 7 bases, with 12 bases between them. The CDR3 is 12 residues long. Looked up from germline, CDR1 is MNHEY and CDR2 is SVGEGT. CDR3 DNA: TGTGCCAGCAGGTACAGGGATGGTGGCTACACCTTC. It codes for CASRYRDGGYTF.

CDR3 region: CASSIPGGTEAFF. The CDR3 nucleotides are TGTGCCAGCAGCATCCCAGGGGGCACTGAAGCTTTCTTT. The chain employs TRBV6-1 and TRBJ1-1; 7 bases agree with TRBD1. Germline CDR1 is MNHNS and CDR2 is SASEGT. This CDR3 spans 13 amino acids. J gave up 4 bases and V 6 bases, and 5 bases lay outside the gene matches.

The chain employs TRBV7-9 and TRBJ1-5; possible D gene TRBD1, 6 bases. Trimming took off 5 bases at V and 2 bases at J, with 19 bases between the two ends. In germline, CDR1 is SEHNR, CDR2 FQNEAQ (reference sequence). The CDR3 extends over 17 amino acids. CDR3 protein: CASSGSLGEGGNQPQHF. In DNA form, the CDR3 reads TGTGCCAGCAGCGGGAGTCTTGGGGAGGGGGGCAATCAGCCCCAGCATTTT.

This clonotype has a single count. V usage is TRBV15 and J usage is TRBJ2-5; the D gene is possibly TRBD2 (5 bases). Per germline, CDR1 LNHNV and CDR2 YYDKDF (reference sequence). V gave up 1 base and J gave up 2 bases, with 14 bases separating them. This CDR3 spans 16 amino acids. The CDR3 DNA reads as TGTGCCACCAGCAGAGGAAGCCTAGCCGTGCAAGAGACCCAGTACTTC. It translates to CATSRGSLAVQETQYF. Full variable domain (outside the CDR3, taken from reference TRBV15 and TRBJ2-5): DAMVIQNPRYQVTQFGKPVTLSCSQTLNHNVMYWYQQKSSQAPKLLFHYYDKDFNNEADTPDNFQSRRPNTSFCFLDIRSPGLGDTAMYLCATSRGSLAVQETQYFGPGTRLLVL.